This T cell receptor (beta chain) stems from a study of early T cells in non-severe SARS-CoV-2 infection. TCRdb ran MiXCR on the 5' RACE reads and lists one entry per CDR3 protein. Among around 40,000 distinct CDR3 sequences, approximately 6.6% were seen once, and the ten largest hold about 25%. The sample holds many counts of this clonotype. At one boundary the junction diverges from the germline segment, which might be a read error. This TCR was recovered from an adult who was a healthcare worker with PCR-confirmed SARS-CoV-2 infection or an uninfected control (not recorded which). Material: whole blood, obtained at baseline.

CDR3 region: CSVDSLRSIF. The CDR3 DNA reads TGCAGCGTTGATTCACTACGCTCCATCTTC. This chain uses TRBV29-1 with TRBJ1-2, with D unclear. Per germline, CDR1 SQVTM and CDR2 ANQGSEA. This CDR3 is built from 10 residues. The full variable domain, with the rest looked up from reference TRBV29-1 and TRBJ1-2, is SAVISQKPSRDICQRGTSLTIQCQVDSQVTMMFWYRQQPGQSLTLIATANQGSEATYESGFVIDKFPISRPNLTFSTLTVSNMSPEDSSIYLCSVDSLRSIFGSGTRLTVV.